This T cell receptor (beta chain) was sequenced for a study of tissue T cells after allogeneic stem cell transplantation. The overall study: Smaller viable blood or marrow samples skipped sorting for direct DNA extraction.

Note on this clone: Its antigen is still unknown.

Method: immunoSEQ multiplex PCR; TCRdb's copy keeps in-frame clones and lacks some. The table records under 50,000 clones, approximately 92% of them present only once. Whole-study results and caveats: The study did not identify alloreactive or antigen-specific tissue TCRs, and some clones might be persisting host cells. Shared clones across patients were few; motif clustering revealed tissue-specific shared signatures.

This clonotype originated in a woman aged 40-69 years who later had graft-versus-host disease after an allogeneic stem cell transplant. Sequencing used blood, obtained before transplantation.

This chain's CDR3 is CASSLAASGVYEQYF. CDR3 nucleotides: TGTGCCAGCAGCTTAGCCGCTAGCGGTGTCTACGAGCAGTACTTC. The V call is TRBV7-2, the J call TRBJ2-7; 7 bases map to TRBD2. CDR1 SGHTA and CDR2 FQGNSA come from the germline V gene. Trimming at V came to 0 bases and at J to 3 bases, leaving 5 bases not matched to a gene. This CDR3 has 15 amino acids.